This TCR beta chain was obtained from a study of beta chain features in type 1 diabetes. On the study more broadly: The patients were much like the healthy donors in age, gender and cell yields. Study-wide points: Shorter TCRB CDR3s, moderately but significantly so, were found in Type 1 diabetes patients in all four CD4+ subsets.

Worth noting for this clone: Its antigen is still unknown.

The CDR3 covers 13 residues. Per germline, CDR1 MGHDK and CDR2 SYGVNS. V lost 6 bases and J lost 6; bases outside the gene matches: 3. The entirety of the isolated RNA underwent reverse transcription, so expressed TCRB transcripts were sequenced. TCRdb keeps only in-frame clones here, not all; method: immunoSEQ multiplex PCR. This table has over 300,000 clones, around 8.5% appearing once. Sequences were obtained from central memory CD4+ T cells from blood. The sequence came from a man aged 25 to 45 with type 1 diabetes. The chain uses TRBV25-1 and TRBJ2-3, with 10 nucleotides matching TRBD1. The CDR3 here is CASRGTGADTQYF. In nucleotides, the CDR3 is TGTGCCAGCAGGGGGACAGGGGCCGATACGCAGTATTTT.